The 17 T cell receptor beta chains in this list originate from one sample, sequenced in a study of shared clonotypes between healthy human individuals. The repertoire was sequenced with immunoSEQ multiplex PCR; TCRdb's copy has only in-frame clones and lacks some. Among approximately 940,000 clones, around 80% were seen once, and the ten largest hold around 1.4%. The sequenced sample was memory CD4+ T cells sorted from blood. The subset is: CD45RA-negative fraction. The receptors come from a young man in good health.

The rearrangement uses TRBV27 and TRBJ2-7, with unresolved D. This CDR3 is 12 amino acids long. Germline V gives CDR1 MNHEY, CDR2 SMNVEV (reference sequence). Between the trimmed V and J ends, which lost 6 bases and 3 bases, there was a span of 9 bases. DNA of the CDR3: TGTGCCAGCAGACTACAAGGCTACGAGCAGTACTTC. Translation: CASRLQGYEQYF.

V gene TRBV28 combines with J gene TRBJ2-3; TRBD2 is a possible D gene (6 bases). Trimming removed 6 bases at V and 1 base at J, with 11 bases between. CDR1 is MDHEN and CDR2 is SYDVKM in the germline V gene. The CDR3 runs to 14 residues. The CDR3 reads CASSPGLGTDTQYF. CDR3 nucleotides: TGTGCCAGCAGCCCGGGACTGGGCACAGATACGCAGTATTTT.

The chain employs TRBV27 and TRBJ2-5; D may be TRBD1 (5 bases). CDR1 and CDR2 from the germline V gene are MNHEY and SMNVEV (reference sequence). V lost 1 base, J lost 5 bases, and 14 bases lay in between. This CDR3 comprises 15 residues. The CDR3 DNA reads TGTGCCAGCAGTTTATTCGGCAGTGGGGCGGAGACCCAGTACTTC. This translates into CASSLFGSGAETQYF.

The chain couples TRBV9 to TRBJ2-3; 8 nucleotides agree with TRBD1. J lost 5 bases, V lost 6 bases, and 17 bases had no gene match. Germline CDR1 is SGDLS and CDR2 is YYNGEE. The CDR3 is 17 residues long. CDR3 in amino acids: CASTPHSPGTGRDTQYF. The CDR3 DNA sequence: TGTGCCAGCACCCCCCACTCCCCCGGGACAGGTAGAGATACGCAGTATTTT.

The V call is TRBV6-9, the J call TRBJ1-5, with D possibly matching TRBD1 (6 bases). Per germline, CDR1 MNHGY and CDR2 SVAAGI. The length of the CDR3 is 17 residues. CDR3 sequence: CVRTLIDQGFGNQPQHF. The DNA for the CDR3 is TGTGTCAGAACCCTCATCGATCAGGGGTTCGGTAATCAGCCCCAGCATTTT.

This rearrangement joins TRBV7-3 to TRBJ1-3; D gene uncertain. Germline lookup yields CDR1 SGHTA and CDR2 FQGTGA. Between the trimmed V and J ends, which lost 3 bases and 0 bases, there was a span of 12 bases. The CDR3 contains 16 residues. The chain's CDR3 is CASSLSTGGSGNTIYF. The CDR3, as DNA: TGTGCCAGCAGCTTGAGTACGGGAGGCTCTGGAAACACCATATATTTT. The full variable domain, with the rest looked up from reference TRBV7-3 and TRBJ1-3, is GAGVSQTPSNKVTEKGKYVELRCDPISGHTALYWYRQSLGQGPEFLIYFQGTGAADDSGLPNDRFFAVRPEGSVSTLKIQRTERGDSAVYLCASSLSTGGSGNTIYFGEGSWLTVV.

This clone turned up a few times. J is TRBJ2-4 and V is TRBV29-1; either TRBD1 or TRBD2 may supply D (8 bases each). Germline V gives CDR1 SQVTM, CDR2 ANQGSEA. Trimming pared 4 bases from V and 0 bases from J, leaving 19 bases between. The CDR3 is 17 amino acids. CDR3 nucleotide sequence: TGCAGCGTTGTCAATAGCGGGACAGGATTAGCCAAAAACATTCAGTACTTC. It codes for CSVVNSGTGLAKNIQYF.

The chain has TRBV18 and TRBJ1-1, with TRBD1 matching 8 bases. In germline, CDR1 is KGHSH, CDR2 LQKENI. V gave up 6 bases and J gave up 3 bases; unmatched junction bases: 6. The CDR3 sequence is 14 residues long. CDR3 in amino acids: CASSRTGIYTEAFF. The CDR3 DNA follows: TGTGCCAGCTCCCGGACAGGGATCTACACTGAAGCTTTCTTT.

This clone was counted once. The chain joins TRBV5-4 to TRBJ2-7; 9 bases align to TRBD1. Unmatched junction bases numbered 3, after V lost 1 base and J lost 4 bases. The germline CDR1 and CDR2 sequences are SGHNT and YYREEE (reference sequence). The CDR3 runs to 14 residues. DNA for the CDR3: TGTGCCAGCAGCTTGAGGGACAGGGATTACGAGCAGTACTTC. This encodes CASSLRDRDYEQYF.

In its sample, this clone was seen a few times. This chain connects TRBV5-1 to TRBJ2-5, with D maybe TRBD1 (6 bases). CDR3 size: 16 residues. Germline CDR1 and CDR2: SGHRS and YFSETQ. With 0 bases removed from V and 3 bases from J, the gap between germline ends came to 15 bases. The CDR3 coding sequence is TGCGCCAGCAGCTTGGTAGGGGGTAGTCGGGAAGAGACCCAGTACTTC. The encoded protein is CASSLVGGSREETQYF.

The chain joins TRBV5-1 to TRBJ2-5; 10 bases align to TRBD1. The V segment lost 4 bases and the J segment 5 bases; nucleotides outside the gene matches: 11. The CDR3 covers 16 residues. Germline V gene lookup returns CDR1 SGHRS and CDR2 YFSETQ. CDR3 protein: CASSPGRQTGGETQYF. CDR3 sequence (DNA): TGCGCCAGCAGCCCGGGACGACAGACAGGGGGCGAGACCCAGTACTTC.

This clone was counted only a few times. The rearrangement links TRBV18 to TRBJ1-5; D might be TRBD1 (5 bases). Trimming cost V 3 bases and J 3 bases, with 12 bases left between them. The CDR3 contains 15 residues. CDR1 is KGHSH, CDR2 LQKENI, per germline. CDR3 residues: CASSPGTQNNQPQHF. Here the CDR3 DNA reads TGTGCCAGCTCACCGGGGACCCAGAACAATCAGCCCCAGCATTTT.

V is TRBV28 and J is TRBJ2-1; no definite D call. Trimming shortened V by 3 bases and J by 6 bases, and 15 bases separated the two germline ends. Germline assignment: CDR1 MDHEN and CDR2 SYDVKM. The CDR3 extends over 15 amino acids. CDR3: CASSFWTDPSNEQFF. CDR3 DNA sequence: TGTGCCAGCAGTTTTTGGACGGACCCCTCCAATGAGCAGTTCTTC.

The chain combines TRBV5-6 with TRBJ1-1; a possible D gene is TRBD1 (5 bases). This CDR3 comprises 14 residues. Trimming removed 2 bases from V and 3 bases from J, with 11 bases in between. Looked up from germline, CDR1 is SGHDT and CDR2 is YYEEEE. CDR3 nucleotide sequence: TGTGCCAGCAGCTTTACCCTGGGGGACACTGAAGCTTTCTTT. This sequence encodes CASSFTLGDTEAFF.

This sequence joins TRBV11-2 and TRBJ2-7; D unresolved. The V end lost 1 base, the J end lost 3 bases, and 7 bases lay between the germline ends. This CDR3 comprises 13 residues. Germline loops: CDR1 SGHAT, CDR2 FQNNGV. The DNA of the CDR3 is TGTGCCAGCAGCTTAGCGAGGAACTACGAGCAGTACTTC. Residues: CASSLARNYEQYF.

This chain links TRBV5-5 with TRBJ1-2, with a tentative D call TRBD1 (6 bases). This CDR3 contains 14 residues. With 4 bases removed from V and 5 bases from J, the gap between germline ends came to 15 bases. CDR1 SGHKS and CDR2 YYEKEE come from the germline V gene (reference sequence). The chain's CDR3 is CASSVGTRGYGYTF. CDR3 DNA: TGTGCCAGCAGCGTAGGAACCAGGGGTTATGGCTACACCTTC.

The chain uses TRBV9 and TRBJ2-3; 12 nucleotides align to TRBD2. V lost 2 bases to trimming and J lost 3 bases; unmatched junction nucleotides: 4. This CDR3 spans 16 amino acids. Germline assignment: CDR1 SGDLS and CDR2 YYNGEE. This chain's CDR3 is CASSVSGLAGTDTQYF. For the CDR3, the DNA is TGTGCCAGCAGCGTCTCCGGACTAGCGGGGACAGATACGCAGTATTTT.